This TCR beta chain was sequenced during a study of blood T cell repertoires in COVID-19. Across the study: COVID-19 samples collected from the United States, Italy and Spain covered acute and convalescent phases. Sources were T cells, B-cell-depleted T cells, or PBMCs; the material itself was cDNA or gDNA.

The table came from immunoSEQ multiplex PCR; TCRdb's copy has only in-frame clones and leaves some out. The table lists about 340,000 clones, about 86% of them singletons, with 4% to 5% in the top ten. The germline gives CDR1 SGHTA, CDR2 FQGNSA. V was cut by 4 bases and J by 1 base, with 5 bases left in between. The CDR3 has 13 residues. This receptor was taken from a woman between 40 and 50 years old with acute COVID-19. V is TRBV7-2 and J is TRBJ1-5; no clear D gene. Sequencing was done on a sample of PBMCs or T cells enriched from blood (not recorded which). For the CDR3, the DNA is TGTGCCAGCAGCTCCCGGAGCAATCAGCCCCAGCATTTT. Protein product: CASSSRSNQPQHF. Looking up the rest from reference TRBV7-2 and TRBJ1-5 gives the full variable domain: GAGVSQSPSNKVTEKGKDVELRCDPISGHTALYWYRQSLGQGLEFLIYFQGNSAPDKSGLPSDRFSAERTGGSVSTLTIQRTQQEDSAVYLCASSSRSNQPQHFGDGTRLSIL.